A single sample gave rise to the 11 T cell receptor beta chains below, sequenced in a study of T cells expressing NK-cell markers. TCRdb re-called the 5' RACE reads, yielding one record per CDR3 amino acid sequence without DNA. This table holds about 260,000 distinct CDR3 sequences. Material for sequencing was blood T cells: a sorted CD56 or NKG2C T cell subset, CD4+ or CD8+ T cells, or bulk PBMC T cells (not recorded which). These receptors all stem from a woman between 18 and 70 years old in good health.

The V call is TRBV19, the J call TRBJ2-6. The germline gives CDR1 LNHDA, CDR2 SQIVND (reference sequence). The CDR3 extends over 16 amino acids. The CDR3 sequence is CASSYSTGSGANVLTF.

The CDR3 loop reads CASSLDQLPNQPQHF. The rearrangement uses TRBV11-2 and TRBJ1-5. CDR1 and CDR2 (germline): SGHAT, FQNNGV. The CDR3 spans 15 residues. Supplemented by reference TRBV11-2 and TRBJ1-5, the full variable domain reads EAGVAQSPRYKIIEKRQSVAFWCNPISGHATLYWYQQILGQGPKLLIQFQNNGVVDDSQLPKDRFSAERLKGVDSTLKIQPAKLEDSAVYLCASSLDQLPNQPQHFGDGTRLSIL.

The CDR3 loop reads CASSQALGTGYRNEQFF. The chain couples TRBV14 to TRBJ2-1; the D call from TCRdb, TRBD1, cannot be confirmed without DNA. The CDR3 loop spans 17 amino acids. From germline, CDR1 is SGHDN and CDR2 FVKESK.

This chain joins TRBV7-2 and TRBJ2-2. The CDR3 runs to 14 residues. Germline CDR1 SGHTA, CDR2 FQGNSA. CDR3: CASSLRPHTGELFF.

The chain joins TRBV20-1 to TRBJ1-5. The CDR3 runs to 13 residues. Germline CDR1 reads DFQATT; CDR2 reads SNEGSKA (reference sequence). CDR3 region: CSASRVGDQPQHF.

This sequence joins TRBV21-1 and TRBJ2-2; TCRdb's D call, TRBD1, is unchecked because there is no DNA. TRBV21-1 is classified as a pseudogene. The CDR3 has 15 residues. CDR3 amino acids: CASNTVPGETGELFF.

The chain uses TRBV4-2 and TRBJ1-1. Germline V gene sequence: CDR1 LGHNA, CDR2 YNFKEQ. The CDR3 runs 14 residues. CDR3 region: CASSQEGRDTEAFF.

The CDR3 spells CSARTTSSYNEQFF. The genes are TRBV20-1 and TRBJ2-1; TCRdb calls TRBD2, which cannot be checked without DNA. The CDR3 covers 14 residues. Looked up from germline, CDR1 is DFQATT and CDR2 is SNEGSKA (reference sequence).

This rearrangement joins TRBV4-3 to TRBJ1-6; TCRdb's D call, TRBD1, is unchecked because there is no DNA. CDR1 is LGHNA, CDR2 YSLEER, per germline. CDR3 length equals 14 residues. CDR3 loop: CASSQQGAGSPLHF.

The chain has TRBV20-1 and TRBJ2-5. Germline CDR1 is DFQATT and CDR2 is SNEGSKA (reference sequence). The CDR3 has 12 residues. CDR3 residues: CSAQGRKETQYF.

This chain connects TRBV4-3 to TRBJ2-1; TCRdb selects TRBD2, and the lack of DNA leaves this call unchecked. The germline gives CDR1 LGHNA, CDR2 YSLEER. The CDR3 covers 16 residues. The CDR3 loop reads CASSQLLAGGRNEQFF.